The next 10 T cell receptor beta chains were all read from a single sample in a study of CD8 T cells in Susac syndrome. RNA in amounts of about 0.45 to 1 ug was reverse transcribed with random hexamers. From the immunoSEQ multiplex PCR reads, TCRdb called clonotypes with MiXCR, one entry per CDR3 protein. The sample shows some 140,000 distinct CDR3 sequences, 95% of them seen only once. Material: CD8+ T cells from PBMCs. These receptors came from a human donor with Susac syndrome.

This clonotype came up a few times. The chain is built from TRBV11-2 and TRBJ2-1; TRBD2 matches 8 bases. This CDR3 comprises 15 residues. Germline V gene sequence: CDR1 SGHAT, CDR2 FQNNGV. Losses at the gene ends were 5 bases for V and 0 bases for J; bases not matched to a gene: 3. The CDR3: CASSPGTSSYNEQFF. DNA for the CDR3: TGTGCCAGCAGCCCCGGGACTAGCTCCTACAATGAGCAGTTCTTC.

This chain joins TRBV24-1 and TRBJ1-2; D gene unclear. The V end was cut by 4 bases, the J end by 8 bases, with 7 bases between. From germline, CDR1 is KGHDR and CDR2 SFDVKD. There are 11 residues in the CDR3. The CDR3: CATSDPGGYTF. The CDR3 DNA sequence: TGTGCCACCAGTGACCCGGGCGGCTACACCTTC.

The chain combines TRBV4-1 with TRBJ2-1; weak D call: TRBD2 (6 bases). V was pared by 1 base and J by 6 bases, with 13 bases between. The CDR3 totals 15 residues. Germline V gene lookup returns CDR1 MGHRA and CDR2 YSYEKL. CDR3 nucleotide sequence: TGCGCCAGCAGCCAAGCTTCACTAGCCCTCAATGAGCAGTTCTTC. Protein product: CASSQASLALNEQFF.

V and J are TRBV3-1 and TRBJ2-2, with 9 bases matching TRBD2. CDR3 size: 15 residues. The J segment lost 11 bases and the V segment lost 3 bases, leaving 10 bases of the junction unmatched. Germline CDR1 reads LGHDT; CDR2 reads YNNKEL (reference sequence). The CDR3 protein is CASSHVSSGNFELFF. CDR3 in DNA: TGTGCCAGCAGCCATGTATCTAGCGGGAATTTTGAGCTGTTTTTT. The whole variable domain, filled in from reference TRBV3-1 and TRBJ2-2, reads DTAVSQTPKYLVTQMGNDKSIKCEQNLGHDTMYWYKQDSKKFLKIMFSYNNKELIINETVPNRFSPKSPDKAHLNLHINSLELGDSAVYFCASSHVSSGNFELFFGEGSRLTVL.

The rearrangement uses TRBV20-1 and TRBJ2-7, with D maybe TRBD1 (5 bases). Germline CDR1 DFQATT, CDR2 SNEGSKA (reference sequence). The CDR3 extends over 15 amino acids. V was clipped by 6 bases and J by 2 bases, with 20 bases between them. The CDR3 is CSATTSGISAYEQYF. The CDR3 nucleotides are TGCAGTGCCACTACCTCAGGGATAAGTGCCTACGAGCAGTACTTC.

This chain joins TRBV27 and TRBJ2-7; 10 nucleotides align to TRBD1. The junction had 1 base not matched to a gene; V was cut back by 0 bases and J by 2 bases. CDR3 length: 15 residues. From germline, CDR1 is MNHEY and CDR2 SMNVEV (reference sequence). The CDR3 DNA sequence: TGTGCCAGCAGTTTATCGGGACAGGGGACCTACGAGCAGTACTTC. It specifies CASSLSGQGTYEQYF.

As regards this clonotype: Mismatch with germline at one junction end may stem from a read error. The chain links TRBV7-6 to TRBJ2-5; no clear D gene. This CDR3 spans 13 amino acids. From germline, CDR1 is SGHVS and CDR2 FNYEAQ. CDR3 region: CASSDPTTEAQYF. The CDR3 nucleotides are TGTGCCAGCAGCGACCCGACCACAGAGGCCCAGTACTTC.

The rearrangement joins TRBV3-1 to TRBJ2-7; 9 bases match TRBD2. This CDR3 has 14 residues. Germline CDR1 and CDR2: LGHDT and YNNKEL (reference sequence). V gave up 4 bases and J gave up 2 bases; unmatched junction bases: 3. CDR3 coding DNA: TGTGCCAGCAGCCGGACTAGCGAGGCCTACGAGCAGTACTTC. It encodes CASSRTSEAYEQYF.

The genes are TRBV20-1 and TRBJ1-1; unclear D gene. Per germline, CDR1 DFQATT and CDR2 SNEGSKA (reference sequence). Trimming took off 3 bases at V and 9 bases at J, with 14 bases between the two ends. The CDR3 is made up of 12 amino acids. For the CDR3, the DNA is TGCAGTGCTAGCCGACTGGGGAGAAAAGCTTTCTTT. Translated, it gives CSASRLGRKAFF.

V and J are TRBV28 and TRBJ2-7; D possibly uses TRBD1 or TRBD2 (5 bases each). The germline V gene encodes CDR1 MDHEN and CDR2 SYDVKM. The V end lost 2 bases, the J end lost 2 bases, and 10 bases lay between the germline ends. This CDR3 contains 14 residues. The CDR3 region has the DNA TGTGCCAGCAGTTTACAGGGAGCCCCCTACGAGCAGTACTTC. Translation: CASSLQGAPYEQYF.